This T cell receptor (beta chain) originates from a study of blood T cell repertoires in COVID-19. Study-wide context: In each case, the material was cDNA or gDNA derived from T cells, B-cell-depleted T cells, or PBMCs.

V was pared by 2 bases and J by 9 bases, with 8 bases between. The CDR3 runs 12 residues. Original data processing: Scientists estimated how many nucleated cells there were by amplifying reference gene primers. The repertoire was sequenced with immunoSEQ multiplex PCR; TCRdb's copy has only in-frame clones and lacks some. V, J and clone size are those of that table, while D and trimming were read from the DNA. The sample has approximately 100,000 clones, roughly nine tenths seen once. This TCR was recovered from a woman of 80 years or more in a cohort sampled during active COVID-19. V gene TRBV12-3 or TRBV12-4 combines with J gene TRBJ2-1; D not resolved. Sequencing used peripheral blood. The CDR3 loop reads CASSLRIGEQFF. The CDR3 DNA sequence: TGTGCCAGCAGTTTACGCATCGGTGAGCAGTTCTTC.